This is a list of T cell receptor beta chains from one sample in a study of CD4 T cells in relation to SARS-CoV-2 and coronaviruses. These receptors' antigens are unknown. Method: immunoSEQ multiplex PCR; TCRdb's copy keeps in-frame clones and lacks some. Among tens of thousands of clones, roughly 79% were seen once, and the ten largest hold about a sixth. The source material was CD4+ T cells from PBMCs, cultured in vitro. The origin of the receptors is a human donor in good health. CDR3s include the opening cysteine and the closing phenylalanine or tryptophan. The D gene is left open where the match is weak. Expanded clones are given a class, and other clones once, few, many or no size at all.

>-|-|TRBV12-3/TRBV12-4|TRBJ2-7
CASSSPSEQYF
TGTGCCAGCAGTTCCCCCAGCGAGCAGTACTTC
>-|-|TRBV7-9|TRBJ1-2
CASRGGASDGYTF
TGTGCCAGCAGGGGGGGGGCTAGCGATGGCTACACCTTC
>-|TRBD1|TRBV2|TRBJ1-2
CASSRTGDGYGYTF
TGTGCCAGCAGCCGGACAGGGGACGGCTATGGCTACACCTTC
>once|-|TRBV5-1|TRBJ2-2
CASSLGNTGELFF
TGCGCCAGCAGCTTGGGGAACACCGGGGAGCTGTTTTTT
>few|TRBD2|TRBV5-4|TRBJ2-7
CASSSGTSGIGEQYF
TGTGCCAGCAGCTCTGGGACTAGCGGGATTGGTGAGCAGTACTTC
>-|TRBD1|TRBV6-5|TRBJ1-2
CASRPRQGAGGYTF
TGTGCCAGCAGACCCCGACAGGGGGCTGGAGGCTACACCTTC
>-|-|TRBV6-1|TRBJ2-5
CASSDVGRMEQETQYF
TGTGCCAGCAGTGACGTGGGCAGGATGGAACAAGAGACCCAGTACTTC
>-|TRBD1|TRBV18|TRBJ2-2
CASSPRRERGTGGTGELFF
TGTGCCAGCTCACCACGTCGGGAGAGGGGGACAGGTGGCACCGGGGAGCTGTTTTTT
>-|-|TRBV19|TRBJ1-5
CASSPAWGQPQHF
TGTGCCAGTAGTCCGGCTTGGGGTCAGCCCCAGCATTTT
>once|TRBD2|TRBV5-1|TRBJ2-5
CASSLEPPGLAGIQETQYF
TGCGCCAGCAGCTTGGAACCCCCGGGACTAGCGGGGATCCAAGAGACCCAGTACTTC
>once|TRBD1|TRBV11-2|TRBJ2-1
CASSLRMLQGSWNEQFF
TGTGCCAGCAGCTTAAGGATGTTACAGGGGAGTTGGAATGAGCAGTTCTTC
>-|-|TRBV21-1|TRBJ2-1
CASSKDRGRLAGEGIRFF
TGTGCCAGCAGTAAAGACAGGGGCCGACTAGCGGGAGAGGGCATTCGGTTCTTC
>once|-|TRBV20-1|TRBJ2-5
CSAWVKETQYF
TGCAGTGCTTGGGTGAAAGAGACCCAGTACTTC
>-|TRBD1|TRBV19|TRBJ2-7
CASSITGAYEQYF
TGTGCCAGTAGTATAACAGGGGCCTACGAGCAGTACTTC